This passage covers 27 T cell receptor beta chains from one sample sequenced in a study of blood T cell repertoires in COVID-19. Measured with immunoSEQ multiplex PCR; TCRdb has only the in-frame clones, and not every one. The table has approximately 500,000 clones, roughly nine tenths seen once. The sample taken for sequencing was peripheral blood. These receptors originate from a woman aged 50 to 60 with COVID-19, enrolled during active disease.

For the CDR3, the DNA is TGTGCCAGCAGTTTCCGACGGGCTGAAGCTTTCTTT. Its protein is CASSFRRAEAFF. The rearrangement joins TRBV28 to TRBJ1-1; no clear D. The length of the CDR3 is 12 residues. V lost 3 bases, J lost 6 bases, and 8 bases lay in between. Germline CDR1 and CDR2: MDHEN and SYDVKM.

The chain uses TRBV19 and TRBJ2-3, with a weak D call TRBD2 (6 bases). The CDR3 contains 15 residues. In germline, CDR1 is LNHDA, CDR2 SQIVND (reference sequence). V was trimmed by 3 bases and J by 6 bases, leaving 16 bases between them. The CDR3 bases are TGTGCCAGTAGTATTCCAGCCGGGAGTTCGGATACGCAGTATTTT. It encodes CASSIPAGSSDTQYF.

This chain connects TRBV24-1 to TRBJ2-1; D is perhaps TRBD1 (8 bases). Trimming removed 2 bases from V and 9 bases from J, with 10 bases in between. CDR3 length: 13 amino acids. In germline, CDR1 is KGHDR, CDR2 SFDVKD. This chain's CDR3 is CATSDYRGGEQFF. Written as DNA, the CDR3 is TGTGCCACCAGTGATTACAGGGGGGGTGAGCAGTTCTTC.

The chain carries TRBV4-1 and TRBJ1-1, with D possibly being TRBD1 (6 bases). Deletions cut 5 bases from V and 6 bases from J, with 19 bases between. This CDR3 has 15 residues. Germline CDR1 reads MGHRA; CDR2 reads YSYEKL. The CDR3 nucleotides are TGCGCCAGCAGCAGGTCCCGAAAGGGGGAACCTGAAGCTTTCTTT. This translates into CASSRSRKGEPEAFF.

This chain links TRBV7-2 with TRBJ2-2; tentatively, D is TRBD2 (5 bases). The CDR3 runs 14 residues. The V gene lost 6 bases and the J gene lost 4 bases, with 12 bases spanning the gap. Germline lookup yields CDR1 SGHTA and CDR2 FQGNSA. The CDR3 loop is CASRPGLLTGELFF. The CDR3 DNA follows: TGTGCCAGCAGACCCGGACTTCTCACCGGGGAGCTGTTTTTT.

The rearrangement links TRBV20-1 to TRBJ1-2, with D uncertain. Trimming shortened V by 8 bases and J by 8 bases, and 6 bases separated the two germline ends. There are 8 residues in the CDR3. CDR1 and CDR2 from the germline V gene are DFQATT and SNEGSKA (reference sequence). The CDR3 loop is CSPGGYTF. DNA for the CDR3: TGCAGTCCGGGGGGCTACACCTTC.

V usage is TRBV3-1 (or the pseudogene TRBV3-2) and J usage is TRBJ2-7; D is undetermined. V shed 1 base and J shed 5 bases, with 6 bases lying between them. The length of the CDR3 is 12 residues. Germline CDR1 LGHDT, CDR2 YNNKEL (reference sequence). The CDR3 loop reads CASSQGQDEQYF. The CDR3 nucleotides read TGTGCCAGCAGCCAAGGGCAGGACGAGCAGTACTTC.

The table lists this clone with a count of one. The chain links TRBV5-1 to TRBJ1-1; D ambiguous. CDR3 length equals 15 residues. V was clipped by 0 bases and J by 2 bases, with 11 bases between them. Germline values: CDR1 SGHRS, CDR2 YFSETQ. The CDR3 DNA reads TGCGCCAGCAGCTTGGACGTGAGAGGAAACACTGAAGCTTTCTTT. It codes for CASSLDVRGNTEAFF.

CDR3 region: CSVSGGAFF. The CDR3 DNA reads TGCAGCGTTTCGGGGGGAGCTTTCTTT. This chain connects TRBV29-1 to TRBJ1-1; a possible D gene is TRBD1 (5 bases). Trimming removed 5 bases at V and 10 bases at J, with 8 bases between. Germline loops: CDR1 SQVTM, CDR2 ANQGSEA. This CDR3 comprises 9 residues.

The J gene is TRBJ2-5, the V gene TRBV19, with D hard to call. CDR3 length: 11 amino acids. Germline lookup yields CDR1 LNHDA and CDR2 SQIVND (reference sequence). Trimming left V 6 bases short and J 3 bases short, with 5 bases between. The CDR3 reads CASSGEETQYF. CDR3 sequence (DNA): TGTGCCAGTAGCGGAGAAGAGACCCAGTACTTC. The full variable domain, in which reference TRBV19 and TRBJ2-5 provide the parts outside the CDR3, is DGGITQSPKYLFRKEGQNVTLSCEQNLNHDAMYWYRQDPGQGLRLIYYSQIVNDFQKGDIAEGYSVSREKKESFPLTVTSAQKNPTAFYLCASSGEETQYFGPGTRLLVL.

This clone appeared a few times. This sequence joins TRBV2 and TRBJ2-7, with TRBD1 matching over 10 bases. CDR1 and CDR2 from the germline V gene are SNHLY and FYNNEI. The CDR3 runs 15 residues. The trim removed 4 bases at V and 5 bases at J, leaving 8 bases unmatched. The CDR3 sequence is CASSGGDRGANEQYF. The CDR3 DNA follows: TGTGCCAGCAGTGGAGGGGACAGGGGTGCCAACGAGCAGTACTTC.

This clone appeared a few times. The chain links TRBV19 to TRBJ1-5; TRBD1 might be the D (5 bases). The V end was cut by 3 bases, the J end by 7 bases, with 13 bases between. The germline V gene encodes CDR1 LNHDA and CDR2 SQIVND (reference sequence). The CDR3 length is 14 residues. For the CDR3, the DNA is TGTGCCAGTAGTATTGCGGGGCAGGAACAGCCCCAGCATTTT. It translates to CASSIAGQEQPQHF.

The rearrangement links TRBV5-1 to TRBJ1-1, with D possibly TRBD1 on 5 matching bases. The germline V gene has CDR1 SGHRS and CDR2 YFSETQ. The CDR3 has 12 amino acids. V was shortened by 4 bases and J by 8 bases, with 12 bases between the two germline ends. This CDR3 reads CASSLFRTEAFF. The DNA of the CDR3 is TGCGCCAGCAGCCTATTTAGGACAGAAGCTTTCTTT.

The CDR3 loop is CASSLAQGVGSPLHF. The CDR3 DNA reads as TGCGCCAGCAGCTTGGCACAGGGCGTTGGTTCACCCCTCCACTTT. The chain uses TRBV5-1 and TRBJ1-6; a weak D match, TRBD1 (6 bases). CDR1 SGHRS and CDR2 YFSETQ come from the germline V gene. V lost 0 bases and J 9 bases, leaving 13 bases between the germline ends. The CDR3 totals 15 residues.

V usage is TRBV3-1 (or the pseudogene TRBV3-2) and J usage is TRBJ2-7; D possibly corresponds to TRBD1 (6 bases). V lost 5 bases to trimming and J lost 1 base, with 18 bases between them. The germline gives CDR1 LGHDT, CDR2 YNNKEL (reference sequence). This CDR3 region has 16 residues. The CDR3 loop is CASSNFTGNKSYEQYF. CDR3 nucleotide sequence: TGTGCCAGCAGCAACTTTACAGGGAATAAGTCCTACGAGCAGTACTTC.

The chain recombines TRBV11-1 with TRBJ2-3; 10 bases fit TRBD1. There are 15 residues in the CDR3. Unmatched junction bases numbered 4, after V lost 2 bases and J lost 5 bases. Germline lookup yields CDR1 SGHAT and CDR2 FQDESV (reference sequence). The CDR3 DNA follows: TGTGCCAGCAGCTTACTGACAGGGGGCGGAGATACGCAGTATTTT. Translation gives CASSLLTGGGDTQYF.

The chain recombines TRBV3-1 (or the pseudogene TRBV3-2) with TRBJ1-2; D gene ambiguous. Germline V gene lookup returns CDR1 LGHDT and CDR2 YNNKEL (reference sequence). Between the trimmed V and J ends, which lost 3 bases and 2 bases, there was a span of 16 bases. The CDR3 spans 16 residues. This chain's CDR3 is CASSHLREGGNYGYTF. CDR3 in DNA: TGTGCCAGCAGCCACCTCCGGGAAGGCGGGAACTATGGCTACACCTTC.

This clone was detected once. J is TRBJ1-1 and V is TRBV11-2; 8 bases match TRBD1. The CDR3 sequence is 14 residues long. The germline V gene encodes CDR1 SGHAT and CDR2 FQNNGV. Unmatched junction bases numbered 13, after V lost 5 bases and J lost 11 bases. DNA for the CDR3: TGTGCCAGCAGCGCCCGGACAGGGCGGTCAGGGGCTTTCTTT. Translated: CASSARTGRSGAFF.

V gene TRBV29-1 combines with J gene TRBJ2-2, with D tentatively TRBD1 (6 bases). The length of the CDR3 is 12 residues. Germline CDR1 and CDR2: SQVTM and ANQGSEA. The ends were cut back, 8 bases at V and 3 bases at J, with 10 bases in the middle. CDR3 coding DNA: TGCAGCTACAGGGTAGACACCGGGGAGCTGTTTTTT. Its translation: CSYRVDTGELFF.

J is TRBJ1-1 and V is TRBV30, with TRBD1 as a possible D gene (6 bases). Trimming cost V 0 bases and J 0 bases, with 26 bases left between them. Germline V lookup: CDR1 GTSNPN, CDR2 SVGIG (reference sequence). The CDR3 runs 20 residues. The CDR3 is CAWSVQPLGHLEFLNTEAFF. Written as DNA, the CDR3 is TGTGCCTGGAGTGTACAGCCCTTGGGACACTTAGAATTCCTGAACACTGAAGCTTTCTTT.

This chain links TRBV5-4 with TRBJ2-4, with 10 bases lining up with TRBD1. CDR3 length: 14 amino acids. J gave up 9 bases and V 4 bases, and 7 bases lay outside the gene matches. The germline CDR1 and CDR2 sequences are SGHNT and YYREEE (reference sequence). The CDR3 loop reads CASSLGTGEGIQYF. For the CDR3, the DNA is TGTGCCAGCAGCCTCGGGACAGGGGAGGGCATTCAGTACTTC.

V is TRBV19 and J is TRBJ2-7; TRBD2 matches 14 bases. Germline CDR1 reads LNHDA; CDR2 reads SQIVND (reference sequence). The CDR3 spans 17 residues. The trim removed 5 bases at V and 2 bases at J, leaving 8 bases unmatched. Here the CDR3 reads CASSAGLAGGVTYEQYF. In nucleotides, the CDR3 is TGTGCCAGTAGTGCCGGACTAGCGGGGGGCGTCACCTACGAGCAGTACTTC.

This chain joins TRBV28 and TRBJ2-7, with 7 bases that match TRBD2. Germline trimming cut 6 bases from V and 0 bases from J; bases unmatched to any gene: 5. The CDR3 has 14 amino acids. Germline loops: CDR1 MDHEN, CDR2 SYDVKM. The CDR3 DNA follows: TGTGCCAGCAGCTGGGACTACCGCTCCTACGAGCAGTACTTC. Translated, it gives CASSWDYRSYEQYF.

Here the CDR3 reads CASSSEDIYTEAFF. The CDR3 DNA follows: TGTGCCAGTAGTAGCGAGGATATTTACACTGAAGCTTTCTTT. The rearrangement joins TRBV19 to TRBJ1-1, with unresolved D. Per germline, CDR1 LNHDA and CDR2 SQIVND (reference sequence). This CDR3 has 14 residues. Trimming left V 4 bases short and J 3 bases short, with 12 bases between.

Concerning this clone itself: The sample carries other DNA sequences with the same CDR3. The chain couples TRBV5-1 to TRBJ1-1; TRBD1 aligns across 8 bases. V shed 6 bases and J 1 base; nucleotides not matched to a gene: 8. The CDR3 covers 15 residues. Germline V lookup: CDR1 SGHRS, CDR2 YFSETQ. The CDR3 sequence is CASTRSGTGNTEAFF. DNA for the CDR3: TGCGCCAGCACTAGGTCCGGGACAGGGAACACTGAAGCTTTCTTT.

The genes are TRBV29-1 and TRBJ1-2; 7 positions agree with TRBD1. The J segment lost 5 bases and the V segment lost 4 bases, leaving 4 bases of the junction unmatched. This CDR3 is built from 12 residues. Germline assignment: CDR1 SQVTM and CDR2 ANQGSEA. This CDR3 reads CSVGTGAYGYTF. The CDR3 coding sequence is TGCAGCGTTGGAACAGGGGCGTATGGCTACACCTTC.

The V and J genes are TRBV5-1 and TRBJ1-1; the D gene is possibly TRBD1 (5 bases). The CDR3 contains 14 residues. Germline CDR1 SGHRS, CDR2 YFSETQ. The V end lost 2 bases, the J end lost 1 base, and 9 bases lay between the germline ends. CDR3 sequence: CASSFSRGNTEAFF. The CDR3 DNA is TGCGCCAGCAGCTTTTCAAGGGGGAACACTGAAGCTTTCTTT. The full variable domain, rest sourced from reference TRBV5-1 and TRBJ1-1, is KAGVTQTPRYLIKTRGQQVTLSCSPISGHRSVSWYQQTPGQGLQFLFEYFSETQRNKGNFPGRFSGRQFSNSRSEMNVSTLELGDSALYLCASSFSRGNTEAFFGQGTRLTVV.